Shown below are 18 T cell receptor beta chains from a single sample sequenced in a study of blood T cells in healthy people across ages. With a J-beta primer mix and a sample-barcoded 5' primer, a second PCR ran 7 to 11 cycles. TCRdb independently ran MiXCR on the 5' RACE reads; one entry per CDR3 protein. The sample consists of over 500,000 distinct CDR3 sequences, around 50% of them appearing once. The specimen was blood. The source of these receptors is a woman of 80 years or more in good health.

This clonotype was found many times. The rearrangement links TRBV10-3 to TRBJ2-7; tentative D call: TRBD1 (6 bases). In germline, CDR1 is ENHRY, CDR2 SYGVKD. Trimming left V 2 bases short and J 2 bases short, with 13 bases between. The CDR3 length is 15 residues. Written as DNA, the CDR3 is TGTGCCATCAGTGAGGTCAGGGGACAAGCCTACGAGCAGTACTTC. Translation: CAISEVRGQAYEQYF.

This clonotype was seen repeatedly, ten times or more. For the CDR3, the DNA is TGTGCCAGCAGCCCTGACAGGAGTGGCATTCAGTACTTC. Translation: CASSPDRSGIQYF. This chain joins TRBV7-6 and TRBJ2-4; possibly TRBD1 for D (6 bases). CDR3 length: 13 amino acids. Trimming removed 5 bases from V and 9 bases from J, with 14 bases in between. Looked up from germline, CDR1 is SGHVS and CDR2 is FNYEAQ.

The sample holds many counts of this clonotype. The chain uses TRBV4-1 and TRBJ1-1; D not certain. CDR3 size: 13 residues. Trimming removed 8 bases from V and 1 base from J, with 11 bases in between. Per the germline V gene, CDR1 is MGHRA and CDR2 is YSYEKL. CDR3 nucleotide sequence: TGCGCCAGCTCCCGTCTGCGGAACACTGAAGCTTTCTTT. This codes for CASSRLRNTEAFF.

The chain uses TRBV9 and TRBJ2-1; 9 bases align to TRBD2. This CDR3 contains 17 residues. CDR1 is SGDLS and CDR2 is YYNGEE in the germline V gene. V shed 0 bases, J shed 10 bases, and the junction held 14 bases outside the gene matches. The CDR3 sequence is CASSVGGSGSNQGEQFF. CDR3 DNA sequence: TGTGCCAGCAGCGTAGGGGGTAGCGGGAGCAACCAAGGAGAGCAGTTCTTC.

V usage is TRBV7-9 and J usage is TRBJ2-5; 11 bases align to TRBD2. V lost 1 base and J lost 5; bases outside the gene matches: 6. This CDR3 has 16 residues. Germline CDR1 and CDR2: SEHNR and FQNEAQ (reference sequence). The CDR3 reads CASSLVGLAVQETQYF. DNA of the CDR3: TGTGCCAGCAGCTTAGTGGGACTAGCGGTGCAGGAGACCCAGTACTTC.

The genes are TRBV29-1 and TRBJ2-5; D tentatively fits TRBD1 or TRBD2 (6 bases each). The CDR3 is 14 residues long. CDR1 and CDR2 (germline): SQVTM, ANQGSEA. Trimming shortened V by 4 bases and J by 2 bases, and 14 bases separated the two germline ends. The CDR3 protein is CSVGGPGRQETQYF. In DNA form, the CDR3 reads TGCAGCGTTGGGGGGCCAGGGAGGCAAGAGACCCAGTACTTC.

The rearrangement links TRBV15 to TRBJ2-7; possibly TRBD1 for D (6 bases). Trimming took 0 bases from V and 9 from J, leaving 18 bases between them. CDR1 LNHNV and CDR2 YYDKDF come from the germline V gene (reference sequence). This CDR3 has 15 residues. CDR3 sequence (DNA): TGTGCCACCAGCAGAGATTATGGGACACTGGCGCCGCAGTACTTC. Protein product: CATSRDYGTLAPQYF. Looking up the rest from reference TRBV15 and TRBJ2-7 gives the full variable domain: DAMVIQNPRYQVTQFGKPVTLSCSQTLNHNVMYWYQQKSSQAPKLLFHYYDKDFNNEADTPDNFQSRRPNTSFCFLDIRSPGLGDTAMYLCATSRDYGTLAPQYFGPGTRLTVT.

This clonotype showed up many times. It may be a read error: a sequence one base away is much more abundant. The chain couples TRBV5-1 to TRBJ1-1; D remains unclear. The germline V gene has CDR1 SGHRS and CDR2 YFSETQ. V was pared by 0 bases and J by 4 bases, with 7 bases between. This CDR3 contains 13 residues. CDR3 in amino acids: CASSLDMATEAFF. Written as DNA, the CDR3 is TGCGCCAGCAGCTTGGACATGGCCACTGAAGCTTTCTTT.

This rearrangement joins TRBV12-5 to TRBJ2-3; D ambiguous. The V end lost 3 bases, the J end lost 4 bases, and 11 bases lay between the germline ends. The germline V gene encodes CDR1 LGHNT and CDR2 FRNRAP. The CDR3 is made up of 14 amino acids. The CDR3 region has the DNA TGTGCTAGTGGTTTCTTTGGATCCTCAGATACGCAGTATTTT. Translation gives CASGFFGSSDTQYF.

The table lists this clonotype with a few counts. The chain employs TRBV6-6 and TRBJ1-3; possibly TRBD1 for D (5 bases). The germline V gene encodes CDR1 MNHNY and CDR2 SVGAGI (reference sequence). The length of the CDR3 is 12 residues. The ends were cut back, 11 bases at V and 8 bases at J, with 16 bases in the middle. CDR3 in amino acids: CAAVSTGDTIYF. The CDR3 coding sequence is TGTGCCGCCGTCAGCACGGGGGACACCATATATTTT.

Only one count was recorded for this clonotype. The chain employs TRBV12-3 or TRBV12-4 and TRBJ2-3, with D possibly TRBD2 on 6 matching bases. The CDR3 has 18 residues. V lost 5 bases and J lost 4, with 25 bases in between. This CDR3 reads CASSKTSGGVRNADTQYF. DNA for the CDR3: TGTGCCAGCAGTAAGACTAGTGGGGGAGTGAGGAACGCAGATACGCAGTATTTT.

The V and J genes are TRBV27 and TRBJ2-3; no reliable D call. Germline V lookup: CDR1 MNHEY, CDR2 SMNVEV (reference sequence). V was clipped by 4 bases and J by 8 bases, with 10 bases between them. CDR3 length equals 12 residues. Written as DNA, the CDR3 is TGTGCCAGCAGTTCACTTGCAGGTACGCAGTATTTT. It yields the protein CASSSLAGTQYF.

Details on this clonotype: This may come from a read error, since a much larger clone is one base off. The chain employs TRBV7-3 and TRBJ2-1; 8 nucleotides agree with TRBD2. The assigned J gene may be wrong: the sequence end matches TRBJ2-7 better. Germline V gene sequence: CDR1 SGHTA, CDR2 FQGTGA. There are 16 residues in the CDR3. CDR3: CASSLMSGSSYNEQYF. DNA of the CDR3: TGTGCCAGCAGCTTAATGAGCGGGAGCTCCTACAATGAGCAGTACTTC.

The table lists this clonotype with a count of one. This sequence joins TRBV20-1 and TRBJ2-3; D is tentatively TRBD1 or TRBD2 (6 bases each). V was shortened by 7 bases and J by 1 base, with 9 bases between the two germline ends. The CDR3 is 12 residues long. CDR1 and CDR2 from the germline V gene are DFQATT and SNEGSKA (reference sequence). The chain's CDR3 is CSVGGRTDTQYF. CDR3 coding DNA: TGCAGTGTGGGGGGCCGCACAGATACGCAGTATTTT.

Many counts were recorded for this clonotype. The CDR3: CASGNTEAFF. CDR3 DNA sequence: TGTGCCAGCGGTAACACTGAAGCTTTCTTT. J is TRBJ1-1 and V is TRBV12-3 or TRBV12-4; D is unclear. Between the trimmed V and J ends, which lost 8 bases and 2 bases, there was a span of 3 bases. This CDR3 has 10 residues.

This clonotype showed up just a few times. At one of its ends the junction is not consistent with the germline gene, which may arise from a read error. This chain's CDR3 is CSVKDRGYQETQYF. CDR3 coding DNA: TGCAGCGTTAAAGACAGAGGGTACCAAGAGACCCAGTACTTC. The gene calls are TRBV29-1 and TRBJ2-5; either TRBD1 or TRBD2 may fit D (5 bases each). Per germline, CDR1 SQVTM and CDR2 ANQGSEA. CDR3 length: 14 residues. Filled out from reference TRBV29-1 and TRBJ2-5, the complete variable domain reads SAVISQKPSRDICQRGTSLTIQCQVDSQVTMMFWYRQQPGQSLTLIATANQGSEATYESGFVIDKFPISRPNLTFSTLTVSNMSPEDSSIYLCSVKDRGYQETQYFGPGTRLLVL.

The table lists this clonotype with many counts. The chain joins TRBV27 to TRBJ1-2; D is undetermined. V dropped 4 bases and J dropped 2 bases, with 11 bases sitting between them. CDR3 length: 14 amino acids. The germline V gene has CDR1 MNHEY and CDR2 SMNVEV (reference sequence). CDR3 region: CASSSWTGNYGYTF. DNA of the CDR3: TGTGCCAGCAGTTCCTGGACGGGGAACTATGGCTACACCTTC.

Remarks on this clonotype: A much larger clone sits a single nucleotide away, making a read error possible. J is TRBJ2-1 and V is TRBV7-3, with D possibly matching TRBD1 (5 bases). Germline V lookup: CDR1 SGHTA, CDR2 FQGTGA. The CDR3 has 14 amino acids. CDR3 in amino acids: CASSLQGSYNERFF. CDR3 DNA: TGTGCCAGCAGCTTACAGGGTTCCTACAATGAGCGGTTCTTC.